This T cell receptor (beta chain) was captured in a study of human T cells and chemical hapten exposure. Study background: TCR yields per sample varied mostly from small pooled library volume differences.

This clonotype appeared many times. Antigen: not known. As for time point: healthy volunteer bleed at 2 weeks. The authors' total RNA extraction used unfractionated whole blood. The CDR3 contains 13 residues. Trimming removed 1 base from V and 4 bases from J, with 7 bases in between. Single cDNA molecules in the library carried unique molecular identifiers attached during preparation. Original processing notes: Samples contained a median of roughly 93,000 TCRs, with a range of 23,224 to 690,600. MiXCR, applied by TCRdb to the RACE reads, yields one record per CDR3 protein. The V and J calls were determined by TCRdb, not by the authors. The sample has about 130,000 distinct CDR3 sequences, approximately 9% seen once. Study-wide results and limits: No alteration of TCRs above 1 in 1000 frequency was seen with DPC sensitization.

The V call is TRBV12-3 or TRBV12-4, the J call TRBJ1-1; unclear D gene. Material for sequencing was whole blood. This sequence was found in a male donor in good health. Some clones in this sample may be carry-over from other donors' samples. In nucleotides, the CDR3 is TGTGCCAGCAGTTTAGGGTCTGGCACTGAAGCTTTCTTT. It codes for CASSLGSGTEAFF.